These 23 T cell receptor beta chains were all obtained from the same sample, sequenced in a study of T cell responses to AZD1222 COVID-19 vaccine. Sequencing was performed with immunoSEQ multiplex PCR; in TCRdb, only in-frame clones are kept and a portion is missing. The table has more than 110,000 clones, approximately 91% seen once. Here the sequenced sample was peripheral blood, taken on day 0 of AZD1222 vaccination. These receptors all come from an adult in good health.

J is TRBJ2-1 and V is TRBV29-1, with a weak D call TRBD2 (5 bases). This CDR3 is built from 10 residues. Germline V lookup: CDR1 SQVTM, CDR2 ANQGSEA. Deletions cut 3 bases from V and 10 bases from J, with 7 bases between. The CDR3 loop reads CSVDEGEQFF. CDR3 sequence (DNA): TGCAGCGTTGACGAGGGAGAGCAGTTCTTC.

This rearrangement joins TRBV19 to TRBJ2-5, with 7 bases identical to TRBD2. The CDR3 has 14 amino acids. The V and J ends lost 3 bases and 3 bases, in that order; junction bases with no gene match: 4. Germline V gene lookup returns CDR1 LNHDA and CDR2 SQIVND (reference sequence). CDR3 loop: CASSIRGTKETQYF. Here the CDR3 DNA reads TGTGCCAGTAGTATCCGGGGGACTAAAGAGACCCAGTACTTC.

The CDR3 DNA sequence: TGTGCCACCAGCAGAGAATGGGGGCTAGCGGGAACAAACTCCTACGAGCAGTACTTC. Amino acids: CATSREWGLAGTNSYEQYF. The J gene is TRBJ2-7, the V gene TRBV15; TRBD2 matches 9 bases. CDR3 length: 19 amino acids. From germline, CDR1 is LNHNV and CDR2 YYDKDF (reference sequence). V shed 0 bases, J shed 0 bases, and the junction held 12 bases outside the gene matches.

This sequence joins TRBV28 and TRBJ1-5; D is ambiguous. Germline V CDR1 and CDR2: MDHEN, SYDVKM. This CDR3 comprises 11 residues. Trimming shortened V by 3 bases and J by 7 bases, and 4 bases separated the two germline ends. The CDR3, as DNA: TGTGCCAGCAGTTTTGGCCAGCCCCAGCATTTT. It encodes CASSFGQPQHF.

The chain links TRBV19 to TRBJ1-1; D remains ambiguous. CDR1 LNHDA and CDR2 SQIVND come from the germline V gene (reference sequence). The ends were cut back, 4 bases at V and 6 bases at J, with 9 bases in the middle. CDR3 length: 12 amino acids. In nucleotides, the CDR3 is TGTGCCAGTAGTAGCGCGTGGGCTGAAGCTTTCTTT. This encodes CASSSAWAEAFF. Drawing the rest from reference TRBV19 and TRBJ1-1, the complete variable domain is DGGITQSPKYLFRKEGQNVTLSCEQNLNHDAMYWYRQDPGQGLRLIYYSQIVNDFQKGDIAEGYSVSREKKESFPLTVTSAQKNPTAFYLCASSSAWAEAFFGQGTRLTVV.

The CDR3 loop is CASSPSGGAYF. In DNA form, the CDR3 reads TGTGCCAGCAGCCCCTCAGGGGGGGCTTACTTC. The gene calls are TRBV11-2 and TRBJ2-4; D is perhaps TRBD1 or TRBD2 (7 bases each). The CDR3 is made up of 11 amino acids. V was clipped by 5 bases and J by 16 bases, with 15 bases between them. CDR1 is SGHAT and CDR2 is FQNNGV in the germline V gene.

The CDR3 nucleotides read TGTGCCAGCAGCACCTGGACAGGGAGCTCCTATAATTCACCCCTCCACTTT. This translates into CASSTWTGSSYNSPLHF. The genes are TRBV7-8 and TRBJ1-6; 8 nucleotides line up with TRBD1. V was pared by 5 bases and J by 0 bases, with 6 bases of the junction left unmatched. Germline CDR1 and CDR2: SGHVS and FQNEAQ. This CDR3 contains 17 residues. Full variable domain (remainder filled in from reference TRBV7-8 and TRBJ1-6): GAGVSQSPRYKVAKRGQDVALRCDPISGHVSLFWYQQALGQGPEFLTYFQNEAQLDKSGLPSDRFFAERPEGSVSTLKIQRTQQEDSAVYLCASSTWTGSSYNSPLHFGNGTRLTVT.

The gene calls are TRBV27 and TRBJ1-5, with TRBD1 matching 9 bases. The CDR3 loop spans 17 amino acids. Germline V gene sequence: CDR1 MNHEY, CDR2 SMNVEV (reference sequence). Germline trimming cut 6 bases from V and 1 base from J; bases unmatched to any gene: 10. CDR3 sequence reads: CASRAHRGQGSNQPQHF. CDR3 sequence (DNA): TGTGCCAGCAGGGCCCACAGGGGGCAGGGGAGCAATCAGCCCCAGCATTTT.

V gene TRBV2 combines with J gene TRBJ1-4; no firm D call. From germline, CDR1 is SNHLY and CDR2 FYNNEI. V lost 1 base, J lost 11 bases, and 5 bases lay in between. The CDR3 extends over 11 amino acids. The CDR3 bases are TGTGCCAGCAGTGAAGGAGGTAAACTGTTTTTT. This encodes CASSEGGKLFF.

This clone came up once. V usage is TRBV27 and J usage is TRBJ2-1, with 12 bases identical to TRBD2. The CDR3 is 18 residues long. Trimming removed 5 bases from V and 0 bases from J; junction bases left unmatched: 8. Germline-derived CDR1 and CDR2 are MNHEY and SMNVEV (reference sequence). CDR3: CASSTGTSGSRSYNEQFF. Written as DNA, the CDR3 is TGTGCCAGCAGTACCGGGACTAGCGGGTCCCGCTCCTACAATGAGCAGTTCTTC.

The V gene is TRBV24-1, the J gene TRBJ1-6; no definite D call. V was clipped by 4 bases and J by 8 bases, with 11 bases between them. Germline lookup yields CDR1 KGHDR and CDR2 SFDVKD. CDR3 length equals 14 residues. The CDR3 spells CATSEAYRDSPLHF. CDR3 bases: TGTGCCACCAGTGAAGCCTACAGAGATTCACCCCTCCACTTT.

The V gene is TRBV11-3, the J gene TRBJ1-3; no reliable D call. V was clipped by 4 bases and J by 2 bases, with 6 bases between them. Germline CDR1 and CDR2: SGHNT and YENEEA. This CDR3 has 13 amino acids. This chain's CDR3 is CASSSRTGNTIYF. CDR3 coding DNA: TGTGCCAGCAGCTCGCGGACTGGAAACACCATATATTTT.

The chain has TRBV3-1 (or the pseudogene TRBV3-2) and TRBJ1-6, with D hard to call. V gave up 5 bases and J gave up 9 bases, with 17 bases separating them. This CDR3 region has 15 residues. Germline values: CDR1 LGHDT, CDR2 YNNKEL (reference sequence). CDR3 residues: CASSYRGYGGSPLHF. The DNA of the CDR3 is TGTGCCAGCAGCTACCGTGGCTACGGAGGTTCACCCCTCCACTTT.

The chain recombines TRBV3-1 (or the pseudogene TRBV3-2) with TRBJ1-1; the D gene is possibly TRBD1 (5 bases). The CDR3 consists of 14 residues. Trimming took 1 base from V and 2 from J, leaving 8 bases between them. Germline loops: CDR1 LGHDT, CDR2 YNNKEL (reference sequence). The CDR3 spells CASSQGGSNTEAFF. Here the CDR3 DNA reads TGTGCCAGCAGCCAAGGGGGGTCCAACACTGAAGCTTTCTTT.

The chain has TRBV29-1 and TRBJ2-7; 9 nucleotides agree with TRBD1. Germline values: CDR1 SQVTM, CDR2 ANQGSEA. The ends lost 6 bases at V and 1 base at J; junction bases unmatched: 4. There are 13 residues in the CDR3. The CDR3 nucleotides are TGCAGCGTGGGACAGGGCCGGTCCTACGAGCAGTACTTC. This codes for CSVGQGRSYEQYF.

The chain has TRBV11-3 and TRBJ1-2; D is unclear. Germline CDR1 SGHNT, CDR2 YENEEA. The CDR3 is 16 amino acids. V lost 5 bases and J 4 bases, leaving 20 bases between the germline ends. CDR3 sequence reads: CASSEKDLARIYGYTF. CDR3 nucleotides: TGTGCCAGCAGCGAGAAAGACCTTGCGCGGATCTATGGCTACACCTTC.

V is TRBV19 and J is TRBJ1-5; 7 bases are a match to TRBD1. This CDR3 has 16 residues. Germline V gene data show CDR1 as LNHDA and CDR2 as SQIVND (reference sequence). The ends lost 0 bases at V and 0 bases at J; junction bases unmatched: 2. CDR3 DNA sequence: TGTGCCAGTAGTATAGAGACAGGGCGTAGCAATCAGCCCCAGCATTTT. Translating it yields CASSIETGRSNQPQHF.

V and J are TRBV7-8 and TRBJ1-1; tentatively, D is TRBD1 (5 bases). Trimming stripped 3 bases from V and 2 bases from J, with 10 bases between. CDR3 size: 14 residues. The germline V gene has CDR1 SGHVS and CDR2 FQNEAQ. DNA for the CDR3: TGTGCCAGCAGCTTTACAGGAAGAAACACTGAAGCTTTCTTT. Translated: CASSFTGRNTEAFF.

The chain links TRBV7-9 to TRBJ1-3; 7 bases match TRBD1. This CDR3 comprises 18 residues. The germline V gene has CDR1 SEHNR and CDR2 FQNEAQ (reference sequence). V gave up 0 bases and J gave up 4 bases; unmatched junction bases: 12. CDR3 protein: CASSLAYLVTGKGNTIYF. The CDR3 DNA sequence: TGTGCCAGCAGCTTAGCGTATTTGGTGACAGGGAAAGGAAACACCATATATTTT. Complete variable domain (other parts from reference TRBV7-9 and TRBJ1-3): DTGVSQNPRHKITKRGQNVTFRCDPISEHNRLYWYRQTLGQGPEFLTYFQNEAQLEKSRLLSDRFSAERPKGSFSTLEIQRTEQGDSAMYLCASSLAYLVTGKGNTIYFGEGSWLTVV.

The chain carries TRBV12-3 or TRBV12-4 and TRBJ1-2; possibly TRBD1 for D (5 bases). V dropped 5 bases and J dropped 4 bases, with 8 bases sitting between them. The CDR3 covers 12 residues. CDR3 sequence: CASSEGRYGYTF. For the CDR3, the DNA is TGTGCCAGCAGTGAGGGACGCTATGGCTACACCTTC.

The chain uses TRBV30 and TRBJ2-7, with a weak D call TRBD1 (5 bases). The CDR3 covers 13 residues. Trimming stripped 4 bases from V and 2 bases from J, with 12 bases between. Germline assignment: CDR1 GTSNPN and CDR2 SVGIG (reference sequence). CDR3 nucleotides: TGTGCCTGGACCCTAGGGGAACCCTACGAGCAGTACTTC. It yields the protein CAWTLGEPYEQYF.

The chain recombines TRBV28 with TRBJ2-7, with D maybe TRBD2 (5 bases). The CDR3 is made up of 12 amino acids. Germline CDR1 and CDR2: MDHEN and SYDVKM. Trimming stripped 6 bases from V and 4 bases from J, with 10 bases between. This chain's CDR3 is CASRSGRYEQYF. The CDR3 DNA reads as TGTGCCAGCAGGTCTGGGAGATACGAGCAGTACTTC.

The chain recombines TRBV3-1 (or the pseudogene TRBV3-2) with TRBJ2-1; TRBD2 aligns across 10 bases. The CDR3 sequence is 16 residues long. V trimming: 3 bases; J trimming: 6 bases; junction bases outside the gene matches: 8. The V gene's germline CDR1 is LGHDT and CDR2 YNNKEL (reference sequence). This chain's CDR3 is CASSHAPGLATNEQFF. CDR3 coding DNA: TGTGCCAGCAGCCATGCACCGGGACTAGCGACCAATGAGCAGTTCTTC.